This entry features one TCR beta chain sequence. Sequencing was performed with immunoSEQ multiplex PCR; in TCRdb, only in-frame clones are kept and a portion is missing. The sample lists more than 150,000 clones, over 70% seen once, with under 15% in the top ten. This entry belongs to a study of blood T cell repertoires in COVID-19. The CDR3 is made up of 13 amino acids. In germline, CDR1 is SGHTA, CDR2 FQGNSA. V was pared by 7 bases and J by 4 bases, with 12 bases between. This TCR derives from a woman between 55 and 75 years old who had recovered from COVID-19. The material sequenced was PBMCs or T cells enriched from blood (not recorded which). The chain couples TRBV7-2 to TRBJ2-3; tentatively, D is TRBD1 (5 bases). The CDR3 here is CASTNRISDTQYF. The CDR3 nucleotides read TGTGCCAGCACCAACAGGATTTCAGATACGCAGTATTTT.